In its sample, the clone carrying this TCR beta chain was seen once. This sample is part of a study of control samples from healthy donors and cancer patients. Using immunoSEQ multiplex PCR, the repertoire was profiled, and TCRdb retains in-frame clones only, with some absent. The data show about 29,000 clones, with 87% seen just once and about 3.9% held by the top ten. J was trimmed by 5 bases and V by 3 bases; bases with no gene match: 12. In germline, CDR1 is SGDLS, CDR2 YYNGEE. The CDR3 is 16 amino acids. The TCR sequence derives from a female donor with melanoma. The sample consisted of formalin-fixed, paraffin-embedded tissue. This chain links TRBV9 with TRBJ2-7, with 9 bases identical to TRBD1. The CDR3 region is CASSGGPGQGVHEQYF. CDR3 in DNA: TGTGCCAGCAGCGGCGGACCGGGACAGGGAGTCCACGAGCAGTACTTC.